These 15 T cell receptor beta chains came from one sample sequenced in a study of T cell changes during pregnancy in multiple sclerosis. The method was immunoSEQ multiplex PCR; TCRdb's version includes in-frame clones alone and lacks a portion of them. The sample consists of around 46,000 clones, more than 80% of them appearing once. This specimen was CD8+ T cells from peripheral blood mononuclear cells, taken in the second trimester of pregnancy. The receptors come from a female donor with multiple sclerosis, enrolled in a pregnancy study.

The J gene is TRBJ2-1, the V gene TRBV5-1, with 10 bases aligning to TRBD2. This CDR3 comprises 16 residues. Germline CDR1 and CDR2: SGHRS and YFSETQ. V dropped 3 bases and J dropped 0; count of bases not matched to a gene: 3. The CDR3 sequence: CASSWTSGTSYNEQFF. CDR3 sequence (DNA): TGCGCCAGCAGCTGGACTAGCGGAACCTCCTACAATGAGCAGTTCTTC.

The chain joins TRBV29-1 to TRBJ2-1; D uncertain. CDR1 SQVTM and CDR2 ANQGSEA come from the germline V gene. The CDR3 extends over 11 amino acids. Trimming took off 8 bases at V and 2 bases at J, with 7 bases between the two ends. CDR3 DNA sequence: TGCAGCCATGAGGCCTACAATGAGCAGTTCTTC. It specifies CSHEAYNEQFF.

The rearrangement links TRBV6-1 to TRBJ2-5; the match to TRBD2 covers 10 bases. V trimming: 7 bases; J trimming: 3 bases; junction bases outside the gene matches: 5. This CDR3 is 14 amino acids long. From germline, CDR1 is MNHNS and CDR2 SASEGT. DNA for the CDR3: TGTGCCAGCACTAGCGGGAGCCCTGAAGAGACCCAGTACTTC. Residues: CASTSGSPEETQYF.

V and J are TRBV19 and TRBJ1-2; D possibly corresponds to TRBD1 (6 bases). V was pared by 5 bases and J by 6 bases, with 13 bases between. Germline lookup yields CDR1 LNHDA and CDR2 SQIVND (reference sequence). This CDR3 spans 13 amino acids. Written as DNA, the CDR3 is TGTGCCAGTAGTCTTACAGGGATGGATGGCTACACCTTC. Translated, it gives CASSLTGMDGYTF. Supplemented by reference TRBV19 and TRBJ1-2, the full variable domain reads DGGITQSPKYLFRKEGQNVTLSCEQNLNHDAMYWYRQDPGQGLRLIYYSQIVNDFQKGDIAEGYSVSREKKESFPLTVTSAQKNPTAFYLCASSLTGMDGYTFGSGTRLTVV.

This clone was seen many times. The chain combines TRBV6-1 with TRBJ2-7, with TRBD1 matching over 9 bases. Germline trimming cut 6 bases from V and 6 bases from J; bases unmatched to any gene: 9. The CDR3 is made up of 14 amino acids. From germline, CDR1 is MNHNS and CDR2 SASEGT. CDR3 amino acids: CASRVGTGSAEQYF. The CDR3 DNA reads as TGTGCCAGCAGGGTCGGGACAGGGTCGGCCGAGCAGTACTTC.

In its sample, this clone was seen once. The CDR3 loop is CASSQEGVAAFF. CDR3 DNA: TGCGCCAGCAGCCAGGAAGGGGTAGCAGCTTTCTTT. The chain uses TRBV4-1 and TRBJ1-1; the D gene is possibly TRBD1 (5 bases). The germline gives CDR1 MGHRA, CDR2 YSYEKL. The CDR3 sequence is 12 residues long. The ends were cut back, 3 bases at V and 10 bases at J, with 12 bases in the middle.

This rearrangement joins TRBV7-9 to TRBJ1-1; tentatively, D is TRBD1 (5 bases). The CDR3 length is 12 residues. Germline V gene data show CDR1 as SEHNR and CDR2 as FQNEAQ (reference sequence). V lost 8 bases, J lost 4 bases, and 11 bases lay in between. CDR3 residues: CASSQGGTEAFF. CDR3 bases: TGTGCCAGCTCCCAGGGCGGCACTGAAGCTTTCTTT.

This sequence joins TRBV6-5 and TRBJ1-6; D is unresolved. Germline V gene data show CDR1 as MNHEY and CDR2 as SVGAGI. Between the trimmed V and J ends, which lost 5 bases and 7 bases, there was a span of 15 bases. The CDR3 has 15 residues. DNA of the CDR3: TGTGCCAGCAGTCCCTCCCGTTTCGAGAATTCACCCCTCCACTTT. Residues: CASSPSRFENSPLHF.

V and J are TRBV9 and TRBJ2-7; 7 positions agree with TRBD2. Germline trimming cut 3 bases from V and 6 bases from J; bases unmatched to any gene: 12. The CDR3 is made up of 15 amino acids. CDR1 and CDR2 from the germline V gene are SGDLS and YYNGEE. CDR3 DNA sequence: TGTGCCAGCAGCGCCGGTAGAGCGGGGACCGTCGAGCAGTACTTC. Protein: CASSAGRAGTVEQYF.

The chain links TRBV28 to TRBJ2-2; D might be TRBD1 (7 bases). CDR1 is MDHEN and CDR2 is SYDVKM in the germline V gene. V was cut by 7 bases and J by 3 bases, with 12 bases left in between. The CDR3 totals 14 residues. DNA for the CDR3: TGTGCCAGCAACAGGGGACTCGACACCGGGGAGCTGTTTTTT. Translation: CASNRGLDTGELFF.

CDR3 nucleotides: TGTGCCAGCAGCCCTTACGGGACTTATGAGCAGTTCTTC. It codes for CASSPYGTYEQFF. This rearrangement joins TRBV27 to TRBJ2-1; D perhaps matches TRBD2 (6 bases). The V and J ends lost 6 bases and 8 bases respectively, with 14 bases between them. Germline lookup yields CDR1 MNHEY and CDR2 SMNVEV (reference sequence). CDR3 size: 13 residues.

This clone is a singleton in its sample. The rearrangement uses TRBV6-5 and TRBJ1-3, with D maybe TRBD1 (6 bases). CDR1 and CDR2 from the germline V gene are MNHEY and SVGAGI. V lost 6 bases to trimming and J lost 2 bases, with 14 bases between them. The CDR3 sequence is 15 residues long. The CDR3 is CASRRQDATGNTIYF. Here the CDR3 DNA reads TGTGCCAGCAGAAGACAGGATGCGACTGGAAACACCATATATTTT.

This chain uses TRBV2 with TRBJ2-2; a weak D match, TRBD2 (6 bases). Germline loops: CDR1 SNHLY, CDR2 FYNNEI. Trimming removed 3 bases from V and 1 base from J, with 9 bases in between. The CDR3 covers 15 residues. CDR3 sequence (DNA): TGTGCCAGCAGTGAGGGGGGATTGAACACCGGGGAGCTGTTTTTT. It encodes CASSEGGLNTGELFF.

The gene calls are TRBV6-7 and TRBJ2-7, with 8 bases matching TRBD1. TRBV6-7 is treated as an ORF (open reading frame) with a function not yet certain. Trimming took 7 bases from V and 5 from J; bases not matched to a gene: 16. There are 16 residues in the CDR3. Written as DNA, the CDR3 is TGTGCCAGCATCCCCCGGAATGGGACAGGATCCCACGAGCAGTACTTC. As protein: CASIPRNGTGSHEQYF.

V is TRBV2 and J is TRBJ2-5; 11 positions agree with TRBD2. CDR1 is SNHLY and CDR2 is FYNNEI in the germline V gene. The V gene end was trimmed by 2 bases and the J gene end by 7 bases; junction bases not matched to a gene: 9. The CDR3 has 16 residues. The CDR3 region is CASSEILAGDRGTQYF. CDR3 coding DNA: TGTGCCAGCAGTGAAATACTAGCGGGGGACAGAGGGACCCAGTACTTC.